These T cell receptor beta chains were read from a single sample in a study of blood T cell repertoires in COVID-19. Method: immunoSEQ multiplex PCR; TCRdb's copy keeps in-frame clones and lacks some. The repertoire holds some 35,000 clones, with 75% to 90% as singletons. The sample comprised peripheral blood. The receptors originated from a man aged 60-69 years with active COVID-19. The CDR3 runs from the conserved cysteine through the conserved F or W. Fields, in order: D gene, J gene, V gene, CDR3 protein. A D gene is named only where the DNA matches it firmly.

d_call: TRBD2
j_call: TRBJ2-7
v_call: TRBV3-1/TRBV3-2
cdr3_aa: CASSQPSGGREQYF

d_call: -
j_call: TRBJ1-3
v_call: TRBV5-6
cdr3_aa: CASSLVSGTGNTIYF

d_call: TRBD1
j_call: TRBJ1-2
v_call: TRBV2
cdr3_aa: CASSEVAGTVSNYGYTF

d_call: -
j_call: TRBJ2-3
v_call: TRBV10-3
cdr3_aa: CAISEPSTSTDTQYF

d_call: -
j_call: TRBJ2-7
v_call: TRBV6-6
cdr3_aa: CASSYSPTDNSYEQYF

d_call: TRBD2
j_call: TRBJ2-3
v_call: TRBV11-2
cdr3_aa: CASSSAAGAQYF

d_call: -
j_call: TRBJ2-3
v_call: TRBV5-8
cdr3_aa: CASSRTDTQYF

d_call: TRBD1
j_call: TRBJ2-5
v_call: TRBV10-1
cdr3_aa: CASSESWTGNQETQYF

d_call: -
j_call: TRBJ2-7
v_call: TRBV30
cdr3_aa: CAWRGASEQYF

d_call: TRBD1
j_call: TRBJ2-1
v_call: TRBV9
cdr3_aa: CASSWGQGGGNEQFF

d_call: TRBD2
j_call: TRBJ2-3
v_call: TRBV5-1
cdr3_aa: CASSRLTSGKRTDTQYF

d_call: -
j_call: TRBJ2-1
v_call: TRBV19
cdr3_aa: CASSRQAISYNEQFF

d_call: -
j_call: TRBJ1-1
v_call: TRBV29-1
cdr3_aa: CSVDTAAEAFF

d_call: TRBD1
j_call: TRBJ1-2
v_call: TRBV28
cdr3_aa: CASNSGTGSYGYTF

d_call: -
j_call: TRBJ2-2
v_call: TRBV6-5
cdr3_aa: CASSYDSGTGELFF

d_call: TRBD1
j_call: TRBJ2-1
v_call: TRBV7-9
cdr3_aa: CASSFLGQSDNEQFF